These 27 T cell receptor beta chains were all obtained from the same sample, sequenced in a study of a mutant IDH1 vaccine in newly diagnosed glioma. Produced via immunoSEQ multiplex PCR; TCRdb's table is partial and in-frame only. This sample carries 50,000 to 65,000 clones, over 80% of them seen once, and the ten largest clones take more than 3%. Stated time point: week 47, end of study. It was 300 ug of mutant IDH1 20-mer peptide that made up each vaccine dose, given with topical imiquimod. The antigens for these receptors are not known. Here the sequenced sample was PBMCs, taken from a glioma patient whose treatment included an IDH1 peptide vaccine. Receptors were obtained from a woman aged 45-65 years with glioma.

J is TRBJ2-3 and V is TRBV11-3, with D uncertain. V dropped 5 bases and J dropped 2 bases, with 5 bases sitting between them. The CDR3 totals 12 residues. Germline-derived CDR1 and CDR2 are SGHNT and YENEEA. CDR3 residues: CASSPDTDTQYF. The CDR3 bases are TGTGCCAGCAGCCCCGACACAGATACGCAGTATTTT.

The genes are TRBV6-1 and TRBJ2-5, with D perhaps matching TRBD1 or TRBD2 (5 bases each). CDR3 size: 12 residues. The germline V gene has CDR1 MNHNS and CDR2 SASEGT. Between the trimmed V and J ends, which lost 10 bases and 4 bases, there was a span of 13 bases. CDR3 sequence reads: CATGTPAETQYF. CDR3 in DNA: TGTGCCACCGGGACGCCAGCAGAGACCCAGTACTTC.

This clone turned up a few times. V and J are TRBV23-1 and TRBJ1-5; D gene ambiguous. TRBV23-1 qualifies as an ORF whose function is uncertain. V was cut by 0 bases and J by 5 bases, with 23 bases left in between. This CDR3 is built from 19 residues. Here the CDR3 DNA reads TGCGCCAGCAGTCAATCGGGAAATCCACCTTCCACCAAGGATCAGCCCCAGCATTTT. Amino acid sequence: CASSQSGNPPSTKDQPQHF.

The chain links TRBV21-1 to TRBJ1-1; the table's D call, TRBD1, has no DNA check behind it. TRBV21-1 is a pseudogene locus. The CDR3 covers 15 residues. This CDR3 reads CASSPNWTGRTEAFF. CDR3 bases: TGTGCCAGCAGCCCGAACTGGACAGGGCGGACTGAAGCTTTCTTT.

The genes are TRBV5-1 and TRBJ1-1; D uncertain. V was clipped by 4 bases and J by 0 bases, with 16 bases between them. The CDR3 totals 16 residues. CDR1 is SGHRS and CDR2 is YFSETQ in the germline V gene. CDR3 residues: CASSLETGSMNTEAFF. As DNA, the CDR3 is TGCGCCAGCAGCCTCGAAACGGGAAGCATGAACACTGAAGCTTTCTTT.

The rearrangement joins TRBV6-5 to TRBJ2-3, with 7 nucleotides matching TRBD2. The CDR3 length is 15 residues. In germline, CDR1 is MNHEY, CDR2 SVGAGI. V shed 6 bases and J 0 bases; nucleotides not matched to a gene: 6. The CDR3 here is CASRGGTTSTDTQYF. In DNA, the CDR3 is TGTGCCAGCAGAGGAGGGACTACAAGCACAGATACGCAGTATTTT.

The chain joins TRBV6-1 to TRBJ2-7; D gene uncertain. CDR1 is MNHNS and CDR2 is SASEGT in the germline V gene. Trimming removed 10 bases at V and 7 bases at J, with 17 bases between. This CDR3 comprises 12 residues. For the CDR3, the DNA is TGTGCCACCAAGGGCCTCCTGGGGGAGCAGTACTTC. Protein sequence: CATKGLLGEQYF.

There are a few counts of this clone. The rearrangement joins TRBV7-2 to TRBJ1-3; D possibly corresponds to TRBD1 (5 bases). The germline V gene encodes CDR1 SGHTA and CDR2 FQGNSA. The CDR3 runs to 15 residues. The V end was cut by 5 bases, the J end by 4 bases, with 15 bases between. Here the CDR3 reads CASSAHPGSGNTIYF. CDR3 nucleotide sequence: TGTGCCAGCAGCGCCCACCCAGGGAGCGGAAACACCATATATTTT. Full variable domain (outside the CDR3, taken from reference TRBV7-2 and TRBJ1-3): GAGVSQSPSNKVTEKGKDVELRCDPISGHTALYWYRQSLGQGLEFLIYFQGNSAPDKSGLPSDRFSAERTGGSVSTLTIQRTQQEDSAVYLCASSAHPGSGNTIYFGEGSWLTVV.

The chain links TRBV4-2 to TRBJ2-3; D is unresolved. The V and J ends lost 0 bases and 5 bases respectively, with 6 bases between them. The CDR3 runs to 13 residues. CDR1 is LGHNA and CDR2 is YNFKEQ in the germline V gene. CDR3 nucleotide sequence: TGTGCCAGCAGCCAAGAGGGTGGAGATACGCAGTATTTT. Encoded protein: CASSQEGGDTQYF.

The gene calls are TRBV6-5 and TRBJ1-2; D is unclear. The V end was cut by 5 bases, the J end by 8 bases, with 21 bases between. Germline CDR1 is MNHEY and CDR2 is SVGAGI. CDR3 size: 15 residues. This CDR3 is CASSAGWVGIEGYTF. Written as DNA, the CDR3 is TGTGCCAGCAGTGCCGGATGGGTGGGTATCGAAGGCTACACCTTC.

The chain joins TRBV6-5 to TRBJ2-2, with D maybe TRBD1 (6 bases). V lost 9 bases to trimming and J lost 6 bases, with 17 bases between them. The CDR3 extends over 14 amino acids. Looked up from germline, CDR1 is MNHEY and CDR2 is SVGAGI. The CDR3 is CASSDRADPGELFF. In DNA, the CDR3 is TGTGCCAGTTCGGACAGAGCCGACCCCGGGGAGCTGTTTTTT.

This chain links TRBV5-4 with TRBJ2-1; TRBD1 agrees at 9 bases. The CDR3 is 15 residues long. After removal of 5 bases from V and 5 bases from J, the junction contained 8 bases not matched to a gene. Germline lookup yields CDR1 SGHNT and CDR2 YYREEE (reference sequence). CDR3 in DNA: TGTGCCAGCAGTTCGCCGGGACAGGGAAACAATGAGCAGTTCTTC. Its protein product is CASSSPGQGNNEQFF.

V usage is TRBV7-9 and J usage is TRBJ1-2; unclear D gene. The V end lost 5 bases, the J end lost 3 bases, and 25 bases lay between the germline ends. The CDR3 runs 18 residues. Germline V gene lookup returns CDR1 SEHNR and CDR2 FQNEAQ (reference sequence). CDR3 in amino acids: CASSMPTAGQQHDYGYTF. CDR3 nucleotide sequence: TGTGCCAGCAGCATGCCCACGGCGGGCCAACAACATGACTATGGCTACACCTTC. The entire variable domain, with the rest obtained from reference TRBV7-9 and TRBJ1-2, is as follows: DTGVSQNPRHKITKRGQNVTFRCDPISEHNRLYWYRQTLGQGPEFLTYFQNEAQLEKSRLLSDRFSAERPKGSFSTLEIQRTEQGDSAMYLCASSMPTAGQQHDYGYTFGSGTRLTVV.

CDR3 DNA: TGTGCCTGGAGTCCCCGCCGTGGCTCCGCAGATACGCAGTATTTT. It codes for CAWSPRRGSADTQYF. This rearrangement joins TRBV30 to TRBJ2-3; D unresolved. V gave up 2 bases and J gave up 4 bases, with 16 bases separating them. The CDR3 spans 15 residues. CDR1 is GTSNPN and CDR2 is SVGIG in the germline V gene (reference sequence).

This CDR3 reads CASSNDASPLHF. The CDR3 DNA sequence: TGTGCCAGCAGCAACGACGCGTCACCCCTCCACTTT. The chain carries TRBV14 and TRBJ1-6; the D is unclear. V shed 5 bases and J shed 10 bases, with 9 bases lying between them. The germline V gene has CDR1 SGHDN and CDR2 FVKESK. The CDR3 spans 12 residues.

This clone was picked up a small number of times. V gene TRBV20-1 combines with J gene TRBJ1-1; D unclear. Trimming shortened V by 5 bases and J by 7 bases, and 11 bases separated the two germline ends. This CDR3 contains 11 residues. Germline loops: CDR1 DFQATT, CDR2 SNEGSKA (reference sequence). The CDR3: CSARTTGEAFF. Here the CDR3 DNA reads TGCAGTGCTCGTACCACGGGTGAAGCTTTCTTT.

The chain links TRBV14 to TRBJ1-1, with D maybe TRBD1 (6 bases). V was shortened by 0 bases and J by 5 bases, with 19 bases between the two germline ends. Germline assignment: CDR1 SGHDN and CDR2 FVKESK. The length of the CDR3 is 17 residues. Here the CDR3 reads CASSQDIAGGRRTEAFF. CDR3 bases: TGTGCCAGCAGCCAAGATATTGCCGGGGGCCGTAGGACTGAAGCTTTCTTT.

A note on this clone: Other DNA variants within this sample encode the same CDR3. The genes are TRBV15 and TRBJ1-4; D not certain. V was trimmed by 3 bases and J by 8 bases, leaving 19 bases between them. Looked up from germline, CDR1 is LNHNV and CDR2 is YYDKDF (reference sequence). The CDR3 sequence is 16 residues long. The DNA for the CDR3 is TGTGCCACCAGCAGGGACGCCGCCGACCGCGGGGAAAAACTGTTTTTT. Translated: CATSRDAADRGEKLFF.

V and J are TRBV14 and TRBJ2-2; 7 bases match TRBD1. Looked up from germline, CDR1 is SGHDN and CDR2 is FVKESK. Trimming at V came to 1 base and at J to 6 bases, leaving 8 bases not matched to a gene. This CDR3 has 16 residues. Here the CDR3 reads CASSQVDRETAGELFF. The CDR3 nucleotides read TGTGCCAGCAGCCAAGTCGACAGGGAGACCGCCGGGGAGCTGTTTTTT.

The chain has TRBV5-1 and TRBJ1-6, with 10 nucleotides matching TRBD1. This CDR3 has 15 amino acids. CDR1 SGHRS and CDR2 YFSETQ come from the germline V gene. The V and J ends lost 0 bases and 8 bases, in that order; junction bases with no gene match: 2. The CDR3 nucleotides read TGCGCCAGCAGCTTGGGGGACAGGGGATATTCACCCCTCCACTTT. Translating gives CASSLGDRGYSPLHF.

The table lists this clone with a few counts. This CDR3 reads CASSPELNTEAFF. The CDR3 region has the DNA TGCGCCAGCAGCCCGGAGTTGAACACTGAAGCTTTCTTT. The chain recombines TRBV5-1 with TRBJ1-1; no reliable D call. The CDR3 is made up of 13 amino acids. Looked up from germline, CDR1 is SGHRS and CDR2 is YFSETQ. The V and J ends lost 4 bases and 0 bases respectively, with 7 bases between them. The entire variable domain, with the rest obtained from reference TRBV5-1 and TRBJ1-1, is as follows: KAGVTQTPRYLIKTRGQQVTLSCSPISGHRSVSWYQQTPGQGLQFLFEYFSETQRNKGNFPGRFSGRQFSNSRSEMNVSTLELGDSALYLCASSPELNTEAFFGQGTRLTVV.

This chain uses TRBV5-1 with TRBJ1-3; a weak D match, TRBD1 (5 bases). CDR1 is SGHRS, CDR2 YFSETQ, per germline. With 2 bases removed from V and 2 bases from J, the gap between germline ends came to 11 bases. The CDR3 runs to 15 residues. Here the CDR3 DNA reads TGCGCCAGCAGCTTACAGCAGGGAACTGGAAACACCATATATTTT. Translated, it gives CASSLQQGTGNTIYF.

This clone was picked up one time. The chain carries TRBV27 and TRBJ2-2; D not certain. CDR1 and CDR2 from the germline V gene are MNHEY and SMNVEV (reference sequence). The length of the CDR3 is 12 residues. The V end lost 5 bases, the J end lost 6 bases, and 7 bases lay between the germline ends. CDR3 DNA: TGTGCCAGCAGTCCCTCGGCCGGGGAGCTGTTTTTT. Its translation is CASSPSAGELFF.

The V and J genes are TRBV10-3 and TRBJ2-5; 7 bases match TRBD1. V was clipped by 0 bases and J by 5 bases; unmatched bases: 6. CDR1 is ENHRY and CDR2 is SYGVKD in the germline V gene. The CDR3 extends over 15 amino acids. The CDR3 DNA sequence: TGTGCCATCAGTGAGTCAGTGCAACAGGGGGAGACCCAGTACTTC. This sequence encodes CAISESVQQGETQYF.

The chain is built from TRBV4-2 and TRBJ2-1; 7 nucleotides match TRBD2. Unmatched junction bases numbered 10, after V lost 4 bases and J lost 10 bases. Germline V CDR1 and CDR2: LGHNA, YNFKEQ. The length of the CDR3 is 14 residues. The CDR3 is CASSLQPRGEEQFF. CDR3 nucleotides: TGTGCCAGCAGCCTCCAACCCCGGGGGGAGGAGCAGTTCTTC.

This chain connects TRBV19 to TRBJ2-2; no clear D. Trimming removed 8 bases at V and 6 bases at J, with 13 bases between. The V gene's germline CDR1 is LNHDA and CDR2 SQIVND (reference sequence). This CDR3 has 13 residues. Here the CDR3 reads CASRKAPPGELFF. CDR3 coding DNA: TGTGCCAGTCGGAAAGCGCCCCCCGGGGAGCTGTTTTTT.

This chain uses TRBV5-5 with TRBJ1-3; TRBD1 agrees at 9 bases. In germline, CDR1 is SGHKS, CDR2 YYEKEE (reference sequence). The ends lost 0 bases at V and 0 bases at J; junction bases unmatched: 4. The CDR3 totals 17 residues. The CDR3 is CASSLDGQGSSGNTIYF. The CDR3 DNA sequence: TGTGCCAGCAGCTTGGACGGACAGGGGAGCTCTGGAAACACCATATATTTT.